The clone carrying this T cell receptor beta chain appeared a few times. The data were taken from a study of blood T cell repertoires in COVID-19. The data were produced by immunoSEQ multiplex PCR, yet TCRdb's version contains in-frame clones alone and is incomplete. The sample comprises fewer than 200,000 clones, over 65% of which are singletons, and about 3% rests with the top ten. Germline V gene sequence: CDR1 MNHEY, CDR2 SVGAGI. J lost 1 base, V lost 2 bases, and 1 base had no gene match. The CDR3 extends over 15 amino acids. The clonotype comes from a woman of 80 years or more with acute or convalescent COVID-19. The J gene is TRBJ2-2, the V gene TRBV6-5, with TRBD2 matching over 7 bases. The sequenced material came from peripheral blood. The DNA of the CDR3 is TGTGCCAGCAGTTACGGCGGGGGGAACACCGGGGAGCTGTTTTTT. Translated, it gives CASSYGGGNTGELFF.